The following is a T cell receptor beta chain sequence with its context. The antigen is unknown. The entry originates in a study of response to subunit inactivated influenza vaccine. The study, taken as a whole, reports: Authors proposed each seasonal influenza vaccination draws in few new T cells.

TCRdb reprocessed the RT-PCR reads via MiXCR and lists one record per CDR3 protein. Of 500,000 or so distinct CDR3 sequences listed, about 15% are singletons. The CDR3 is 15 amino acids. Losses at the gene ends were 4 bases for V and 10 bases for J; bases not matched to a gene: 10. Germline assignment: CDR1 SGHRS and CDR2 YFSETQ. The receptor was derived from a man aged 50 to 69 who received an inactivated influenza vaccine. The rearrangement uses TRBV5-1 and TRBJ2-1; TRBD2 matches at 11 bases. The input for sequencing was CD4+ T cells sorted from PBMCs, taken roughly 24 months after vaccination. CDR3 sequence (DNA): TGCGCCAGCAGCCCTGGAGCCCTAGCGGGGGGCGAGCAGTTCTTC. Amino acid sequence: CASSPGALAGGEQFF.